Below, 13 T cell receptor beta chains from the same sample are listed, as sequenced in a study of graft-versus-host responses after intestinal transplantation. TCRdb's table, derived via immunoSEQ multiplex PCR, lists solely in-frame clones and lacks some. The sample has roughly 17,000 clones, less than 85% seen once. Grafts had their tissue processed, releasing intraepithelial and lamina propria lymphocytes. Sequences were derived from ileum tissue, sampled 17 days after transplant. These receptors were obtained from a human patient who received an intestinal transplant, so some T cells may come from the graft donor.

The chain combines TRBV7-8 with TRBJ2-7; TRBD1 or TRBD2 may be the D gene (5 bases each). Germline V gene sequence: CDR1 SGHVS, CDR2 FQNEAQ. The CDR3 contains 14 residues. The germline V and J ends were trimmed by 9 bases and 2 bases, with 17 bases remaining between them. CDR3 loop: CASNSGTVAYEQYF. The CDR3 DNA is TGTGCCAGTAACTCCGGGACGGTTGCCTACGAGCAGTACTTC.

V and J are TRBV6-1 and TRBJ1-3; D is unclear. The germline V and J ends were trimmed by 1 base and 0 bases, with 16 bases remaining between them. Germline V gene lookup returns CDR1 MNHNS and CDR2 SASEGT. The CDR3 runs 18 residues. The CDR3 protein is CASSEEEDPRPSGNTIYF. Written as DNA, the CDR3 is TGTGCCAGCAGTGAAGAGGAGGACCCCCGACCCTCTGGAAACACCATATATTTT.

This chain links TRBV7-6 with TRBJ2-2, with TRBD2 identical over 7 bases. Germline V gives CDR1 SGHVS, CDR2 FNYEAQ. The CDR3 runs 15 residues. V shed 0 bases and J 6 bases; nucleotides not matched to a gene: 4. The chain's CDR3 is CASSLAAAGPGELFF. The CDR3 DNA reads TGTGCCAGCAGCTTAGCTGCAGCGGGACCCGGGGAGCTGTTTTTT.

In its sample, this clone was seen a few times. The chain employs TRBV6-6 and TRBJ1-1, with D perhaps TRBD1 (6 bases). The ends were cut back, 4 bases at V and 1 base at J, with 13 bases in the middle. The germline CDR1 and CDR2 sequences are MNHNY and SVGAGI (reference sequence). The CDR3 length is 15 residues. CDR3: CASSSLQGTNTEAFF. The CDR3 DNA follows: TGTGCCAGCAGTTCCCTACAGGGAACGAACACTGAAGCTTTCTTT.

This clone was recorded once. The chain uses TRBV4-1 and TRBJ1-1; maybe TRBD1 (6 bases). The CDR3 consists of 14 residues. Trimming left V 5 bases short and J 1 base short, with 11 bases between. Germline CDR1 reads MGHRA; CDR2 reads YSYEKL. The CDR3 reads CASSSGQQNTEAFF. CDR3 nucleotides: TGCGCCAGCAGCTCGGGACAACAGAACACTGAAGCTTTCTTT.

This clone was observed a handful of times. The J gene is TRBJ2-5, the V gene TRBV28, with 9 bases aligning to TRBD2. V was pared by 3 bases and J by 3 bases, with 2 bases of the junction left unmatched. The CDR3 is 14 amino acids. Germline V gives CDR1 MDHEN, CDR2 SYDVKM. The CDR3 spells CASSFSGGEETQYF. The CDR3 DNA follows: TGTGCCAGCAGTTTTAGCGGGGGCGAAGAGACCCAGTACTTC.

The chain couples TRBV7-9 to TRBJ1-2, with D possibly TRBD1 on 5 matching bases. V was pared by 3 bases and J by 0 bases, with 14 bases between. CDR1 SEHNR and CDR2 FQNEAQ come from the germline V gene (reference sequence). The CDR3 consists of 16 residues. DNA of the CDR3: TGTGCCAGCAGCTTTCTGGCAGGGCAGGCTAACTATGGCTACACCTTC. Protein: CASSFLAGQANYGYTF.

The rearrangement links TRBV5-4 to TRBJ2-5; no definite D call. This CDR3 region has 15 residues. Germline V CDR1 and CDR2: SGHNT, YYREEE (reference sequence). Trimming shortened V by 0 bases and J by 0 bases, and 9 bases separated the two germline ends. The CDR3 sequence: CASSLAATYQETQYF. CDR3 in DNA: TGTGCCAGCAGCTTGGCGGCGACGTACCAAGAGACCCAGTACTTC.

This clone showed up just a few times. The DNA for the CDR3 is TGTGCCACCAGCAGAGATCACGGGGCTTATAGCAATCAGCCCCAGCATTTT. Translation gives CATSRDHGAYSNQPQHF. The genes are TRBV15 and TRBJ1-5, with D maybe TRBD1 (5 bases). The CDR3 consists of 17 residues. CDR1 is LNHNV and CDR2 is YYDKDF in the germline V gene (reference sequence). The V gene lost 0 bases and the J gene lost 0 bases, with 12 bases spanning the gap.

The genes are TRBV27 and TRBJ2-1; D ambiguous. Germline V lookup: CDR1 MNHEY, CDR2 SMNVEV (reference sequence). CDR3 length equals 16 residues. Trimming shortened V by 1 base and J by 4 bases, and 14 bases separated the two germline ends. The CDR3 DNA follows: TGTGCCAGCAGTTTATTTGGACGGGCGCTGTACAATGAGCAGTTCTTC. Translating gives CASSLFGRALYNEQFF.

The chain combines TRBV29-1 with TRBJ2-5; 7 bases are shared with TRBD2. The assigned J gene may be wrong: the sequence end matches TRBJ2-7 better. The CDR3 runs to 15 residues. Germline CDR1 SQVTM, CDR2 ANQGSEA. CDR3 sequence (DNA): TGCAGCGTTGTTGCCCAGCGGGATCCGTCCTACGAGCAGTACTTC. This sequence encodes CSVVAQRDPSYEQYF.

Details on this clone: Distinct nucleotide sequences in the sample also encode this CDR3. The chain carries TRBV15 and TRBJ2-5; D is possibly TRBD1 (5 bases). Germline CDR1 reads LNHNV; CDR2 reads YYDKDF (reference sequence). The CDR3 is 14 amino acids. V lost 1 base and J lost 1, with 7 bases in between. CDR3 bases: TGTGCCACCAGCAGAGCAGGGTCCCAAGAGACCCAGTACTTC. It codes for CATSRAGSQETQYF.

Here the CDR3 reads CASSFEAGGYEQYF. CDR3 DNA: TGCGCCAGCAGCTTCGAAGCGGGAGGCTACGAGCAGTACTTC. This chain links TRBV5-1 with TRBJ2-7, with 9 bases lining up with TRBD2. In germline, CDR1 is SGHRS, CDR2 YFSETQ. CDR3 size: 14 residues. After removal of 2 bases from V and 3 bases from J, the junction contained 3 bases not matched to a gene.